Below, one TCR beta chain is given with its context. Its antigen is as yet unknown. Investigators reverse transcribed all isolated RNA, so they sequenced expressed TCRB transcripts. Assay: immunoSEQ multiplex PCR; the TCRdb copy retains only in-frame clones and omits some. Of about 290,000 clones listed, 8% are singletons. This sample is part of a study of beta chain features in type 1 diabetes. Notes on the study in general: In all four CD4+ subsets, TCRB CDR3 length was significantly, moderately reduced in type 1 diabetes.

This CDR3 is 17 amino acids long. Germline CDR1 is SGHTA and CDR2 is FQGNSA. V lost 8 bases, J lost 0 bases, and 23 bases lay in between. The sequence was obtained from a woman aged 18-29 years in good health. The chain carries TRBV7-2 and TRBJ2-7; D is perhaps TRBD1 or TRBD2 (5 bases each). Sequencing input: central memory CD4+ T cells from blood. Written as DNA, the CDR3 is TGTGCCAGCTGGGGGACCAAAGAGGGCAGCCTCTCCTACGAGCAGTACTTC. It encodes CASWGTKEGSLSYEQYF.